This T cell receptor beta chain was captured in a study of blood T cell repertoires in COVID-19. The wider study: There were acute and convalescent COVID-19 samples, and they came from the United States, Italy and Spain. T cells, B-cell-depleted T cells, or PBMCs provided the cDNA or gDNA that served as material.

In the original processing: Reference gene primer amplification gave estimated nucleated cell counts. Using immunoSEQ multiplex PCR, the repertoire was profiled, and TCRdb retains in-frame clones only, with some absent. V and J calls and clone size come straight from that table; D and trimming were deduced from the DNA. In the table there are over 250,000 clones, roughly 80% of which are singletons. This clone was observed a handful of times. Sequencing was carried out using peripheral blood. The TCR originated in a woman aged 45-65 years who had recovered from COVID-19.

The CDR3 region is CASSLSSPSTDTQYF. Written as DNA, the CDR3 is TGTGCCAGCAGTTTGAGTAGTCCTAGCACAGATACGCAGTATTTT. The chain has TRBV27 and TRBJ2-3; no clear D. The length of the CDR3 is 15 residues. The germline gives CDR1 MNHEY, CDR2 SMNVEV (reference sequence). V was shortened by 3 bases and J by 0 bases, with 10 bases between the two germline ends.